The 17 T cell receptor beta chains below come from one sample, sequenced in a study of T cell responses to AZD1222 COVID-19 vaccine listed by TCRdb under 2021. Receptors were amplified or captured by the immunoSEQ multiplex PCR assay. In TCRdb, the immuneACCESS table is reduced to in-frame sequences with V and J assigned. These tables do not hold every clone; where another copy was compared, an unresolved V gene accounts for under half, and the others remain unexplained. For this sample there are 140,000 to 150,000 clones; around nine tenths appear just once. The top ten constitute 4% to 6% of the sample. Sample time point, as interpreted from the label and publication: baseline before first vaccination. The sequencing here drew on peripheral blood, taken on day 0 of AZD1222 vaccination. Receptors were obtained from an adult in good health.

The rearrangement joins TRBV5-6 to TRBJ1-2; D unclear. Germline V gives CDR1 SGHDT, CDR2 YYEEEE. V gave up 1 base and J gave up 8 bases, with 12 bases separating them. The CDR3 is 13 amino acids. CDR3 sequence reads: CASSLQVPTGYTF. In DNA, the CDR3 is TGTGCCAGCAGCTTGCAAGTGCCCACCGGCTACACCTTC. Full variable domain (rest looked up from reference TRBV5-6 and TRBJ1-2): DAGVTQSPTHLIKTRGQQVTLRCSPKSGHDTVSWYQQALGQGPQFIFQYYEEEERQRGNFPDRFSGHQFPNYSSELNVNALLLGDSALYLCASSLQVPTGYTFGSGTRLTVV.

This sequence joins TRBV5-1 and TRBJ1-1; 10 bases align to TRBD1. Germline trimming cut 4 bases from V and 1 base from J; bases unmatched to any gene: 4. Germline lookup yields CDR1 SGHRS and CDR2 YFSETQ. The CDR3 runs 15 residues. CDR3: CASSPRQGANTEAFF. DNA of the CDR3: TGCGCCAGCAGCCCCAGACAGGGGGCGAACACTGAAGCTTTCTTT.

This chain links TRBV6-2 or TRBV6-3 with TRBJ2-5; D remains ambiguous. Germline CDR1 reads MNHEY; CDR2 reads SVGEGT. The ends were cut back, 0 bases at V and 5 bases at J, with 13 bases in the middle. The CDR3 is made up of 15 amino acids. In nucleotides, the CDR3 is TGTGCCAGCAGTTACTCGAATCAGCCATTCGAGACCCAGTACTTC. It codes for CASSYSNQPFETQYF.

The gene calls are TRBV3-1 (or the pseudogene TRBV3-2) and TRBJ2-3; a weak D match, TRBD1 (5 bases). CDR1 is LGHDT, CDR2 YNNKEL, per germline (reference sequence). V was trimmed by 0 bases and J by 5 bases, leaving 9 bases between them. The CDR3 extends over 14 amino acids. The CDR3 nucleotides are TGTGCCAGCAGCCAAGACAGGGTTTTAGATACGCAGTATTTT. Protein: CASSQDRVLDTQYF.

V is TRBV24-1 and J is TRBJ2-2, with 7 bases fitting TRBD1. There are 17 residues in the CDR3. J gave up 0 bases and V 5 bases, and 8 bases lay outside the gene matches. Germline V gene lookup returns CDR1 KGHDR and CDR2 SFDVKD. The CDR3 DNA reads TGTGCCACCAGTGGCGGCCGGGACAGACCGAACACCGGGGAGCTGTTTTTT. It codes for CATSGGRDRPNTGELFF.

CDR3 region: CASSLGGNGVYEQYF. The CDR3 nucleotides read TGTGCCAGCAGCTTAGGCGGGAATGGGGTCTACGAGCAGTACTTC. V and J are TRBV7-8 and TRBJ2-7, with D possibly TRBD2 on 6 matching bases. Trimming left V 1 base short and J 3 bases short, with 13 bases between. Germline CDR1 SGHVS, CDR2 FQNEAQ. The CDR3 runs to 15 residues.

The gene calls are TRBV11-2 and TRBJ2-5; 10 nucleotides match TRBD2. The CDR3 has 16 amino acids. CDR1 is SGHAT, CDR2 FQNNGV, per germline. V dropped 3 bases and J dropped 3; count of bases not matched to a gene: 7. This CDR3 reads CASSFGAGGREETQYF. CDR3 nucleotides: TGTGCCAGCAGCTTTGGAGCGGGGGGGCGAGAAGAGACCCAGTACTTC.

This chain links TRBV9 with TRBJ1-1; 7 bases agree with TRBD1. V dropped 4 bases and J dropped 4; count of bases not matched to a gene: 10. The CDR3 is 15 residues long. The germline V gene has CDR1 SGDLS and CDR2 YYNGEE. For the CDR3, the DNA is TGTGCCAGCAGCTCCCCGACAGGGCTCAGCACTGAAGCTTTCTTT. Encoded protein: CASSSPTGLSTEAFF.

The CDR3 DNA is TGTGCCAGCAGCCCCTCCCGGGGGCCCGAGCAGTACTTC. The encoded protein is CASSPSRGPEQYF. This chain connects TRBV13 to TRBJ2-7; perhaps D is TRBD1 or TRBD2 (6 bases each). CDR1 and CDR2 from the germline V gene are PRHDT and FYEKMQ (reference sequence). The ends were cut back, 5 bases at V and 6 bases at J, with 14 bases in the middle. This CDR3 region has 13 residues.

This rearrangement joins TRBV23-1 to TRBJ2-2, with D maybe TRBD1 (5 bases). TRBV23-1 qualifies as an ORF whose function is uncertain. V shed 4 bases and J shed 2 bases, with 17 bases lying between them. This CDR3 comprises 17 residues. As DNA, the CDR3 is TGCGCCAGCAGTCCTTTAAAACAGGTCGTTAACACCGGGGAGCTGTTTTTT. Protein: CASSPLKQVVNTGELFF.

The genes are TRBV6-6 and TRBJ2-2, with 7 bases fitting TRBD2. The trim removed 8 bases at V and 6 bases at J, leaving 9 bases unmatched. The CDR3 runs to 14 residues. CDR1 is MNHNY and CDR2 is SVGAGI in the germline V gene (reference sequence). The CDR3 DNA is TGTGCCAGCGGGAGGGAAAATTCCGCCGGGGAGCTGTTTTTT. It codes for CASGRENSAGELFF.

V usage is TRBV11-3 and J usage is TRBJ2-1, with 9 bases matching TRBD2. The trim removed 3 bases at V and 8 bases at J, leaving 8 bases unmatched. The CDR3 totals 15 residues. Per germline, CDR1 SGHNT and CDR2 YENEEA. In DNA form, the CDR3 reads TGTGCCAGCAGCTTCGGCGGGAGGGCCAAGGATGAGCAGTTCTTC. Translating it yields CASSFGGRAKDEQFF. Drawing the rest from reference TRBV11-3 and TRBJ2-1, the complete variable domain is EAGVVQSPRYKIIEKKQPVAFWCNPISGHNTLYWYLQNLGQGPELLIRYENEEAVDDSQLPKDRFSAERLKGVDSTLKIQPAELGDSAVYLCASSFGGRAKDEQFFGPGTRLTVL.

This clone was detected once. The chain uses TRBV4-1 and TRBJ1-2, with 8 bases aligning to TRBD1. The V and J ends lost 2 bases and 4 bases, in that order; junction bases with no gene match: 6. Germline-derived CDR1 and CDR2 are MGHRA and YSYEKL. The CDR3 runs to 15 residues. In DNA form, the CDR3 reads TGCGCCAGCAGCCAACCGACAGGGGCGCTCTATGGCTACACCTTC. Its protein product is CASSQPTGALYGYTF.

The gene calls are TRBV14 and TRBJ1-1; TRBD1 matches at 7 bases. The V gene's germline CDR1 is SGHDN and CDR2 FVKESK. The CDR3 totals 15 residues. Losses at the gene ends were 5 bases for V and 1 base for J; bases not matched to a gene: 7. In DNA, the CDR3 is TGTGCCAGCAGCTCCCTCCCAGGGGGGAACACTGAAGCTTTCTTT. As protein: CASSSLPGGNTEAFF.

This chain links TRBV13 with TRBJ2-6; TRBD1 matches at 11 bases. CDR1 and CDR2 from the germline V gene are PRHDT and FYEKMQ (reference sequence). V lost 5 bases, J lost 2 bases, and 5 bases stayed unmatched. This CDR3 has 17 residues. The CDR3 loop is CASSVDRGQPGANVLTF. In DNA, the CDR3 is TGTGCCAGCAGCGTGGACAGGGGGCAACCTGGGGCCAACGTCCTGACTTTC.

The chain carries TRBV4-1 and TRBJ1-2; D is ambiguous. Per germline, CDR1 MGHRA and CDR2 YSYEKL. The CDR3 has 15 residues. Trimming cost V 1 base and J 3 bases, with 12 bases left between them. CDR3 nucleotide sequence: TGCGCCAGCAGCCAAGTCGCCCGCCAGGACTATGGCTACACCTTC. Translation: CASSQVARQDYGYTF.

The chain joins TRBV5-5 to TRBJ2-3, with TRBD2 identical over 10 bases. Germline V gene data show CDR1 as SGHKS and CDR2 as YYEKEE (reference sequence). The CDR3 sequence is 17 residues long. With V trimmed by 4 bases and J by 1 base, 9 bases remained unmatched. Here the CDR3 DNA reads TGTGCCAGCAGCCACCTTGGACTAGCGGATCGCACAGATACGCAGTATTTT. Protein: CASSHLGLADRTDTQYF.